Described below is a single T cell receptor beta chain sequence and its context. Its antigen is unknown. The V gene lost 2 bases and the J gene lost 7 bases, with 14 bases spanning the gap. Germline CDR1 is SNHLY and CDR2 is FYNNEI. The CDR3 sequence is 14 residues long. This table comes from immunoSEQ multiplex PCR, and its TCRdb copy is limited to in-frame clones, with some not included. The table has 65,000 to 100,000 clones, 75% to 90% seen once. The entry originates in a study of radiotherapy plus CTLA-4 blockade in lung cancer. Study-wide results and caveats: Expansion in blood of tumor-derived TCR clones was seen after radiotherapy plus ipilimumab.

The sequencing used peripheral blood, collected from a patient treated with radiotherapy plus ipilimumab. This chain joins TRBV2 and TRBJ2-5; a possible D gene is TRBD1 (6 bases). This receptor was identified in a human donor with non-small cell lung cancer who had stable disease on radiotherapy plus ipilimumab. CDR3 in DNA: TGTGCCAGCAGTGAATGGGGGCAGGGTGGGACCCAGTACTTC. Its translation is CASSEWGQGGTQYF. Full variable domain (remainder filled in from reference TRBV2 and TRBJ2-5): EPEVTQTPSHQVTQMGQEVILRCVPISNHLYFYWYRQILGQKVEFLVSFYNNEISEKSEIFDDQFSVERPDGSNFTLKIRSTKLEDSAMYFCASSEWGQGGTQYFGPGTRLLVL.